This T cell receptor beta chain was found in a study of blood T cell repertoires in COVID-19 (TCRdb year 2020). About the study as a whole: Samples from collaborators originated in the United States, Italy and Spain and spanned both the acute and convalescent phases of COVID-19. The material from the prospective study consisted of cDNA or gDNA derived from T cells, B-cell-depleted T cells, or PBMCs. Deeply sampled blood TCRbeta repertoires from subjects exposed to, actively infected with, or recovered from COVID-19 were included in the dataset. The repertoires were released in a freely available public database intended as a resource for research on the immune response to SARS-CoV-2. The samples were drawn from two sources: the first 160 participants of the ongoing ImmuneRACE study, and over 950 subjects contributed by 6 global collaborators. Sample metadata almost always included a de-identified subject ID, COVID-19 status, age in years and sex. Where available, HLA class I and class II types were taken from metadata supplied by the sample provider and were not determined by assay-based typing. What the research found in general, with its limitations: The quantity of clinical and demographic metadata differed by source and by participant and was supplied without curation.

TCRbeta CDR3 regions were amplified from genomic DNA using the immunoSEQ Assay, a bias-controlled multiplex PCR. In the source study's methods: Within the assay, amplification of reference gene primers was used to estimate how many nucleated cells each sample contained. To quantify the absolute abundance of each unique TCRbeta CDR3 rearrangement, sequence reads were collapsed and filtered. For each sample, productive Simpson clonality was calculated as the square root of Simpson's diversity index across productive rearrangements. In TCRdb, the immuneACCESS table is reduced to in-frame sequences with V and J assigned. These tables do not hold every clone; where another copy was compared, an unresolved V gene accounts for under half, and the others remain unexplained. V, J and clone size reflect that table, while D and trimming were determined from the DNA. The sample profile shows roughly 160,000 clones; under 85% of them were found once. Of the sample, about 12% is held by the ten largest clones.

On this clone: It has no known antigen specificity. Per-nucleotide qualities are absent, and no much larger clonotype sits a single base away.

The CDR3 has 15 amino acids, counting the end cysteine and phenylalanine. The read is trimmed to its CDR3 DNA, 45 bases read in frame from base 1. Trimming takes 2 bases off V and 6 bases off J; junction bases not matched to a gene: 1. Taken from the germline V gene (reference sequence), the CDR1 and CDR2 loops are WNHNN and SYGVQD. Enrolling through a virtual design, the prospective study's participants ranged in age from roughly 18 to 89 years and lived across 24 United States geographic areas. Cohort assignment in the prospective study relied on participant-reported clinical history from a screening survey and a study questionnaire. Recovered participants in ImmuneRACE Cohort 3 were defined as having two consecutive negative NP/OP PCR tests, clearance from a healthcare professional, or resolution of symptoms. Each participant in the prospective study had whole blood, serum and a nasopharyngeal or oropharyngeal swab collected by mobile phlebotomists. Over an approximately 2-month period, participants in the prospective study had the option of providing additional blood draws and questionnaires. Prospective study blood samples were shipped either frozen or at room temperature before DNA extraction.

Material for sequencing was PBMCs or T cells enriched from blood (not recorded which). The clonotype was recovered from a man in his forties or fifties who had recovered from COVID-19. The chain uses TRBV10-1 and TRBJ2-2, and 12 bases in between align with TRBD2. The DNA is TGCGCCAGCAGTGAGAGGACTAGCGGGGCCGGGGAGCTGTTTTTT. Translated, this gives CASSERTSGAGELFF.